These 32 T cell receptor beta chains were sequenced from one sample in a study of Tregs in tolerant kidney transplant recipients. Assay: immunoSEQ multiplex PCR; the TCRdb copy retains only in-frame clones and omits some. Of about 240,000 clones detected, about 86% appear once; the ten largest clones hold 0.64%. The sequenced sample was CD4+ T cells from blood. The receptors were gathered from a human donor in good health.

V usage is TRBV9 and J usage is TRBJ2-5, with unresolved D. V was cut by 3 bases and J by 2 bases, with 11 bases left in between. Germline V gene data show CDR1 as SGDLS and CDR2 as YYNGEE. The CDR3 contains 14 residues. The CDR3 DNA is TGTGCCAGCAGCGGGATAGGTCATCAAGAGACCCAGTACTTC. It is translated as CASSGIGHQETQYF.

A single count supports this clone. This chain links TRBV5-8 with TRBJ1-1; 9 bases match TRBD1. This CDR3 is 15 amino acids long. V trimming: 4 bases; J trimming: 6 bases; junction bases outside the gene matches: 10. Per the germline V gene, CDR1 is SGHTS and CDR2 is YDEGEE. The CDR3 DNA is TGTGCCAGCAGCCCGGACAGGGGAGAGGCCGCTGAAGCTTTCTTT. Protein sequence: CASSPDRGEAAEAFF.

This chain joins TRBV6-1 and TRBJ2-7, with D possibly being TRBD1 (6 bases). Trimming stripped 11 bases from V and 7 bases from J, with 24 bases between. This CDR3 is 14 amino acids long. The germline CDR1 and CDR2 sequences are MNHNS and SASEGT. The CDR3 bases are TGTGCCGGGGAGACAGGAGGCGTCCCGCAGGAGCAGTACTTC. Translated, it gives CAGETGGVPQEQYF.

The chain has TRBV6-5 and TRBJ1-2; 7 bases are a match to TRBD1. The CDR3 is 12 residues long. Trimming cost V 6 bases and J 7 bases; bases outside gene matches: 5. Germline CDR1 MNHEY, CDR2 SVGAGI. The CDR3 region is CASSPGQSGYTF. In nucleotides, the CDR3 is TGTGCCAGCAGCCCGGGACAGAGTGGCTACACCTTC.

V is TRBV5-1 and J is TRBJ2-2; TRBD2 is a possible D gene (5 bases). This CDR3 region has 16 residues. The V gene's germline CDR1 is SGHRS and CDR2 YFSETQ. V was clipped by 0 bases and J by 0 bases, with 9 bases between them. The CDR3 reads CASSLVANANTGELFF. The CDR3 coding sequence is TGCGCCAGCAGCTTGGTAGCGAACGCGAACACCGGGGAGCTGTTTTTT.

The rearrangement uses TRBV5-1 and TRBJ2-2; D may correspond to TRBD1 or TRBD2 (5 bases each). This CDR3 is 14 amino acids long. Trimming stripped 3 bases from V and 4 bases from J, with 10 bases between. Per the germline V gene, CDR1 is SGHRS and CDR2 is YFSETQ. This CDR3 reads CASSWDPPTGELFF. The CDR3 DNA sequence: TGCGCCAGCAGCTGGGACCCCCCCACCGGGGAGCTGTTTTTT. Full variable domain (outside the CDR3, taken from reference TRBV5-1 and TRBJ2-2): KAGVTQTPRYLIKTRGQQVTLSCSPISGHRSVSWYQQTPGQGLQFLFEYFSETQRNKGNFPGRFSGRQFSNSRSEMNVSTLELGDSALYLCASSWDPPTGELFFGEGSRLTVL.

The rearrangement links TRBV6-6 to TRBJ2-1; weak D call: TRBD2 (6 bases). The CDR3 spans 14 residues. V was clipped by 5 bases and J by 1 base, with 9 bases between them. The V gene's germline CDR1 is MNHNY and CDR2 SVGAGI (reference sequence). As DNA, the CDR3 is TGTGCCAGCAGTGTGGGGGGTTCCTACAATGAGCAGTTCTTC. This translates into CASSVGGSYNEQFF.

V is TRBV10-3 and J is TRBJ2-1; tentative D call: TRBD2 (6 bases). The CDR3 has 16 amino acids. V lost 2 bases and J 6 bases, leaving 17 bases between the germline ends. Germline CDR1 and CDR2: ENHRY and SYGVKD. Here the CDR3 DNA reads TGTGCCATCAGTGAGCCTCAGTCGGGGGTGGGCAATGAGCAGTTCTTC. Amino acids: CAISEPQSGVGNEQFF.

This chain connects TRBV7-8 to TRBJ2-5; 8 nucleotides align to TRBD2. Germline loops: CDR1 SGHVS, CDR2 FQNEAQ. V lost 5 bases and J lost 5; bases outside the gene matches: 13. The CDR3 runs 16 residues. CDR3 in amino acids: CASSTEGGTRGETQYF. In DNA, the CDR3 is TGTGCCAGCAGCACCGAGGGCGGGACTAGGGGGGAGACCCAGTACTTC. Supplemented by reference TRBV7-8 and TRBJ2-5, the full variable domain reads GAGVSQSPRYKVAKRGQDVALRCDPISGHVSLFWYQQALGQGPEFLTYFQNEAQLDKSGLPSDRFFAERPEGSVSTLKIQRTQQEDSAVYLCASSTEGGTRGETQYFGPGTRLLVL.

This clone was detected a few times. The chain recombines TRBV6-5 with TRBJ2-1, with 11 bases matching TRBD2. Germline loops: CDR1 MNHEY, CDR2 SVGAGI. This CDR3 has 14 residues. J lost 3 bases, V lost 6 bases, and 1 base had no gene match. The CDR3 reads CASRGLADYNEQFF. DNA of the CDR3: TGTGCCAGCAGGGGACTAGCGGACTACAATGAGCAGTTCTTC.

This clone was seen a single time. The chain has TRBV6-5 and TRBJ2-7, with 11 bases fitting TRBD2. V lost 5 bases and J lost 7; bases outside the gene matches: 7. The CDR3 loop spans 14 amino acids. The V gene's germline CDR1 is MNHEY and CDR2 SVGAGI. This CDR3 reads CASSLSGRAGEQYF. The CDR3 DNA sequence: TGTGCCAGCAGTCTTAGCGGGAGGGCCGGGGAGCAGTACTTC.

The chain has TRBV5-1 and TRBJ2-7; D ambiguous. V was shortened by 0 bases and J by 6 bases, with 7 bases between the two germline ends. Per the germline V gene, CDR1 is SGHRS and CDR2 is YFSETQ. The CDR3 is 12 amino acids. The CDR3 nucleotides are TGCGCCAGCAGCTTGGTGGGGTGCGAGCAGTACTTC. This codes for CASSLVGCEQYF. The complete variable domain, with remaining parts taken from reference TRBV5-1 and TRBJ2-7, reads KAGVTQTPRYLIKTRGQQVTLSCSPISGHRSVSWYQQTPGQGLQFLFEYFSETQRNKGNFPGRFSGRQFSNSRSEMNVSTLELGDSALYLCASSLVGCEQYFGPGTRLTVT.

The table lists this clone with a few counts. The V and J genes are TRBV6-1 and TRBJ1-1; TRBD1 aligns across 8 bases. Trimming cost V 6 bases and J 3 bases; bases outside gene matches: 3. This CDR3 spans 13 amino acids. Germline V gene data show CDR1 as MNHNS and CDR2 as SASEGT. The CDR3 DNA sequence: TGTGCCAGCAGACGACAGGGGTACACTGAAGCTTTCTTT. Amino acids: CASRRQGYTEAFF.

The V call is TRBV7-2, the J call TRBJ1-1, with D possibly TRBD1 on 5 matching bases. The V gene's germline CDR1 is SGHTA and CDR2 FQGNSA. Trimming removed 4 bases at V and 7 bases at J, with 10 bases between. The CDR3 is made up of 12 amino acids. The CDR3 is CASSWWGVEAFF. CDR3 nucleotides: TGTGCCAGCAGCTGGTGGGGGGTTGAAGCTTTCTTT.

The chain employs TRBV18 and TRBJ2-1; 10 bases align to TRBD2. The V gene's germline CDR1 is KGHSH and CDR2 LQKENI. The CDR3 sequence is 13 residues long. V trimming: 6 bases; J trimming: 10 bases; junction bases outside the gene matches: 6. CDR3 in DNA: TGTGCCAGCTCCCCTAATAGCGGGGGGGAGCAGTTCTTC. This gives the protein CASSPNSGGEQFF.

This clone was seen a single time. The V call is TRBV30, the J call TRBJ2-3, with 7 bases that match TRBD1. Unmatched junction bases numbered 11, after V lost 5 bases and J lost 6 bases. The CDR3 runs to 14 residues. Germline-derived CDR1 and CDR2 are GTSNPN and SVGIG (reference sequence). CDR3 sequence reads: CAWVATGPGDTQYF. As DNA, the CDR3 is TGTGCCTGGGTCGCGACAGGGCCTGGGGATACGCAGTATTTT.

The chain is built from TRBV19 and TRBJ1-1; the D is unclear. V lost 10 bases and J 2 bases, leaving 8 bases between the germline ends. In germline, CDR1 is LNHDA, CDR2 SQIVND (reference sequence). The CDR3 runs to 11 residues. CDR3 residues: CATLINTEAFF. The CDR3 bases are TGTGCCACCCTTATTAACACTGAAGCTTTCTTT. Full variable domain (missing parts from reference TRBV19 and TRBJ1-1): DGGITQSPKYLFRKEGQNVTLSCEQNLNHDAMYWYRQDPGQGLRLIYYSQIVNDFQKGDIAEGYSVSREKKESFPLTVTSAQKNPTAFYLCATLINTEAFFGQGTRLTVV.

This chain connects TRBV9 to TRBJ1-3; D unresolved. CDR3 size: 15 residues. From germline, CDR1 is SGDLS and CDR2 YYNGEE. Trimming pared 7 bases from V and 4 bases from J, leaving 18 bases between. CDR3 bases: TGTGCCAGCTCAAAGAGCAGCGCAACCGGAAACACCATATATTTT. As protein: CASSKSSATGNTIYF.

This clone was observed once. The chain has TRBV6-1 and TRBJ2-1, with 13 bases fitting TRBD2. Trimming took 3 bases from V and 5 from J; bases not matched to a gene: 4. This CDR3 region has 16 residues. Germline V gene data show CDR1 as MNHNS and CDR2 as SASEGT. CDR3: CASSEELAGGNNEQFF. CDR3 coding DNA: TGTGCCAGCAGTGAGGAACTAGCGGGAGGGAACAATGAGCAGTTCTTC.

Worth noting for this clone: Other DNA sequences from this sample encode an identical CDR3 as well. This rearrangement joins TRBV7-6 to TRBJ1-1; no definite D call. This CDR3 is 14 amino acids long. V lost 1 base and J lost 2, with 8 bases in between. Germline CDR1 reads SGHVS; CDR2 reads FNYEAQ. The CDR3 DNA is TGTGCCAGCAGCTTAGAGGCAGCTAACACTGAAGCTTTCTTT. Protein sequence: CASSLEAANTEAFF.

This clone is a singleton in its sample. In DNA, the CDR3 is TGTGCCAGCAGCCAAGATAATTTAGGGGGCACTGAAGCTTTCTTT. This encodes CASSQDNLGGTEAFF. This chain connects TRBV4-2 to TRBJ1-1, with a possible D match to TRBD1 (6 bases). Trimming pared 0 bases from V and 4 bases from J, leaving 12 bases between. Germline V lookup: CDR1 LGHNA, CDR2 YNFKEQ. The CDR3 has 15 residues.

The V call is TRBV5-4, the J call TRBJ1-2; maybe TRBD1 (5 bases). The CDR3 contains 14 residues. CDR1 is SGHNT and CDR2 is YYREEE in the germline V gene (reference sequence). V was trimmed by 0 bases and J by 8 bases, leaving 14 bases between them. CDR3 nucleotide sequence: TGTGCCAGCAGCTTGGCCATCGGAGGGGAAGGCTACACCTTC. Translated: CASSLAIGGEGYTF.

CDR3 protein: CASSRQGSGLSYEQYF. Here the CDR3 DNA reads TGTGCCAGCAGCCGACAGGGGTCGGGCCTCTCCTACGAGCAGTACTTC. This rearrangement joins TRBV11-1 to TRBJ2-7; 8 nucleotides line up with TRBD1. The CDR3 is 16 amino acids. Germline-derived CDR1 and CDR2 are SGHAT and FQDESV (reference sequence). After removal of 5 bases from V and 0 bases from J, the junction contained 9 bases not matched to a gene.

The chain joins TRBV5-4 to TRBJ2-5; the D is unclear. The CDR3 is made up of 16 amino acids. V was clipped by 4 bases and J by 1 base, with 17 bases between them. The germline V gene encodes CDR1 SGHNT and CDR2 YYREEE (reference sequence). CDR3 sequence reads: CASSTKTEAGQETQYF. Written as DNA, the CDR3 is TGTGCCAGCAGCACAAAAACCGAGGCTGGCCAAGAGACCCAGTACTTC.

V and J are TRBV7-8 and TRBJ2-3; either TRBD1 or TRBD2 may fit D (5 bases each). Germline V gives CDR1 SGHVS, CDR2 FQNEAQ. V was clipped by 1 base and J by 3 bases, with 8 bases between them. The CDR3 has 14 residues. In DNA, the CDR3 is TGTGCCAGCAGCTTAGTGGGACGGACAGATACGCAGTATTTT. The encoded protein is CASSLVGRTDTQYF.

This rearrangement joins TRBV7-2 to TRBJ2-6; 9 bases agree with TRBD1. This CDR3 has 19 amino acids. The V and J ends lost 1 base and 2 bases, in that order; junction bases with no gene match: 9. Germline CDR1 is SGHTA and CDR2 is FQGNSA. CDR3 bases: TGTGCCAGCAGCTTAGGGACAGGGGCCTTCTTTACTGGGGCCAACGTCCTGACTTTC. This translates into CASSLGTGAFFTGANVLTF. The whole variable domain, filled in from reference TRBV7-2 and TRBJ2-6, reads GAGVSQSPSNKVTEKGKDVELRCDPISGHTALYWYRQSLGQGLEFLIYFQGNSAPDKSGLPSDRFSAERTGGSVSTLTIQRTQQEDSAVYLCASSLGTGAFFTGANVLTFGAGSRLTVL.

The chain uses TRBV5-1 and TRBJ1-4; tentative D call: TRBD1 (5 bases). V lost 0 bases to trimming and J lost 5 bases, with 14 bases between them. The CDR3 runs to 16 residues. Germline loops: CDR1 SGHRS, CDR2 YFSETQ. The CDR3 region has the DNA TGCGCCAGCAGCTTGGTAGGAGCCAGGGTAAATGAAAAACTGTTTTTT. Translation gives CASSLVGARVNEKLFF.

The chain couples TRBV11-2 to TRBJ2-1; D is tentatively TRBD1 or TRBD2 (5 bases each). Germline assignment: CDR1 SGHAT and CDR2 FQNNGV. The CDR3 totals 16 residues. V lost 1 base and J lost 1, with 11 bases in between. This chain's CDR3 is CASSLAGTGSYNEQFF. For the CDR3, the DNA is TGTGCCAGCAGCTTAGCTGGGACGGGGTCCTACAATGAGCAGTTCTTC.

The gene calls are TRBV18 and TRBJ2-7, with 10 bases aligning to TRBD2. This CDR3 has 18 residues. Germline assignment: CDR1 KGHSH and CDR2 LQKENI. Unmatched junction bases numbered 15, after V lost 1 base and J lost 6 bases. Here the CDR3 reads CASSPLIGPAGGPGEQYF. The CDR3 DNA is TGTGCCAGCTCACCACTCATAGGTCCAGCGGGAGGGCCCGGCGAGCAGTACTTC.

There are a few counts of this clone. This chain joins TRBV25-1 and TRBJ1-5, with 9 positions matching TRBD1. Germline lookup yields CDR1 MGHDK and CDR2 SYGVNS. The CDR3 totals 14 residues. V shed 1 base and J 7 bases; nucleotides not matched to a gene: 2. As DNA, the CDR3 is TGTGCCAGCAGTGAATGGACAGGGGCGCAGCCCCAGCATTTT. Its translation: CASSEWTGAQPQHF.

This rearrangement joins TRBV7-9 to TRBJ1-1, with TRBD1 as a possible D gene (5 bases). V was shortened by 6 bases and J by 6 bases, with 8 bases between the two germline ends. This CDR3 spans 11 amino acids. Germline-derived CDR1 and CDR2 are SEHNR and FQNEAQ (reference sequence). The CDR3 DNA reads as TGTGCCAGCAGGCCGGGGCCTGAAGCTTTCTTT. This codes for CASRPGPEAFF.

The V gene is TRBV14, the J gene TRBJ1-6, with 10 nucleotides matching TRBD1. With 2 bases clipped from V and 8 bases from J, the junction kept 6 bases outside the gene matches. Germline CDR1 is SGHDN and CDR2 is FVKESK. The CDR3 runs to 16 residues. The chain's CDR3 is CASSQRDRGGYSPLHF. As DNA, the CDR3 is TGTGCCAGCAGCCAAAGGGACAGGGGAGGATATTCACCCCTCCACTTT.